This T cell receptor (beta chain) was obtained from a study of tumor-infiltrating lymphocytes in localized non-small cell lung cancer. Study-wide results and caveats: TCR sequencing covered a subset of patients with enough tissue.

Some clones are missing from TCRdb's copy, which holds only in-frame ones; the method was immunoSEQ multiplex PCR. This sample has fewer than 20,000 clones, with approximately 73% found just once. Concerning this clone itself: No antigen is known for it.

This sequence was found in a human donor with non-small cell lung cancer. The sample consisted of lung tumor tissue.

For the CDR3, the DNA is TGTGCCAGCAGTGCTCGCGGGGGTCGTACCGGGGAGCTGTTTTTT. Translation gives CASSARGGRTGELFF. The V and J genes are TRBV2 and TRBJ2-2; 7 bases are a match to TRBD2. The CDR3 is 15 residues long. J lost 5 bases, V lost 4 bases, and 7 bases had no gene match. Germline V gene data show CDR1 as SNHLY and CDR2 as FYNNEI.